These 15 T cell receptor beta chains share one sample of origin, sequenced in a study of T cell changes during pregnancy in multiple sclerosis. Clones were sequenced by immunoSEQ multiplex PCR, and TCRdb holds only the in-frame ones, with some missing. The repertoire has some 80,000 clones, about 92% of them found once; the top ten carry about 3%. Sequences were derived from peripheral blood, sampled before pregnancy. The origin of the receptors is a female donor with multiple sclerosis, enrolled in a pregnancy study.

This clone was seen only a few times. The chain couples TRBV6-1 to TRBJ2-2; 7 positions match TRBD1. Germline V gives CDR1 MNHNS, CDR2 SASEGT. The CDR3 consists of 15 residues. The J segment lost 3 bases and the V segment lost 5 bases, leaving 6 bases of the junction unmatched. The CDR3 DNA reads TGTGCCAGCAGTATGACAGGGACGCACACCGGGGAGCTGTTTTTT. Translating it yields CASSMTGTHTGELFF.

This chain's CDR3 is CASSIGQGTQPQHF. Written as DNA, the CDR3 is TGTGCCAGCAGTATAGGGCAGGGGACCCAGCCCCAGCATTTT. This chain connects TRBV27 to TRBJ1-5; weak D call: TRBD1 (6 bases). The CDR3 runs 14 residues. Between the trimmed V and J ends, which lost 5 bases and 7 bases, there was a span of 15 bases. Per germline, CDR1 MNHEY and CDR2 SMNVEV (reference sequence).

The gene calls are TRBV27 and TRBJ2-7; 16 positions agree with TRBD2. CDR1 is MNHEY and CDR2 is SMNVEV in the germline V gene (reference sequence). Trimming at V came to 6 bases and at J to 1 base, leaving 9 bases not matched to a gene. The CDR3 length is 18 residues. The CDR3 loop is CASRGTGLAGGPSYEQYF. The CDR3 DNA follows: TGTGCCAGCAGGGGAACGGGACTAGCGGGAGGGCCGTCCTACGAGCAGTACTTC.

As DNA, the CDR3 is TGTGCCAGCAGCTTGGAATGGGACAGGCATTCGCACGAGCAGTACTTC. Translating it yields CASSLEWDRHSHEQYF. The chain links TRBV5-6 to TRBJ2-7; 8 nucleotides match TRBD1. Germline V CDR1 and CDR2: SGHDT, YYEEEE. V lost 0 bases, J lost 5 bases, and 10 bases stayed unmatched. The CDR3 is made up of 16 amino acids.

CDR3 residues: CASSAGGGLKLFF. In DNA form, the CDR3 reads TGTGCCAGCAGCGCAGGAGGGGGCCTAAAACTGTTTTTT. V gene TRBV28 combines with J gene TRBJ1-4, with TRBD1 identical over 7 bases. After removal of 6 bases from V and 10 bases from J, the junction contained 8 bases not matched to a gene. Germline V CDR1 and CDR2: MDHEN, SYDVKM. There are 13 residues in the CDR3.

The chain combines TRBV19 with TRBJ1-1; D not certain. V was pared by 6 bases and J by 0 bases, with 17 bases between. Germline CDR1 LNHDA, CDR2 SQIVND (reference sequence). CDR3 size: 16 residues. CDR3 protein: CASRRSQGGMNTEAFF. In nucleotides, the CDR3 is TGTGCCAGTAGGCGGTCCCAAGGAGGTATGAACACTGAAGCTTTCTTT.

The chain employs TRBV6-5 and TRBJ2-7, with 10 bases that match TRBD1. The V gene's germline CDR1 is MNHEY and CDR2 SVGAGI. The CDR3 totals 15 residues. Trimming removed 6 bases from V and 4 bases from J; junction bases left unmatched: 9. DNA for the CDR3: TGTGCCAGCAGCCTTCCGGGACAGGGGATGTACGAGCAGTACTTC. This codes for CASSLPGQGMYEQYF.

This sequence joins TRBV11-3 and TRBJ2-2; 7 bases are shared with TRBD1. CDR3 length: 17 residues. V was pared by 6 bases and J by 0 bases, with 10 bases of the junction left unmatched. Germline assignment: CDR1 SGHNT and CDR2 YENEEA. In DNA form, the CDR3 reads TGTGCCAGCAGTCGAGAAAAGACAGGGTCGAACACCGGGGAGCTGTTTTTT. This codes for CASSREKTGSNTGELFF.

The rearrangement joins TRBV2 to TRBJ2-2; maybe TRBD2 (6 bases). V was clipped by 6 bases and J by 4 bases, with 12 bases between them. The CDR3 totals 14 residues. Germline CDR1 is SNHLY and CDR2 is FYNNEI. CDR3 bases: TGTGCCAGCAGAGTGTGGGAGGTCACCGGGGAGCTGTTTTTT. This codes for CASRVWEVTGELFF.

This sequence joins TRBV29-1 and TRBJ2-3, with D possibly matching TRBD2 (6 bases). CDR3 size: 15 residues. CDR1 SQVTM and CDR2 ANQGSEA come from the germline V gene. V was trimmed by 3 bases and J by 2 bases, leaving 15 bases between them. The CDR3 is CSVDGFSGFTDTQYF. CDR3 bases: TGCAGCGTTGATGGGTTCAGCGGGTTCACAGATACGCAGTATTTT.

This sequence joins TRBV6-5 and TRBJ2-1, with D possibly TRBD2 on 5 matching bases. V was shortened by 2 bases and J by 0 bases, with 11 bases between the two germline ends. The CDR3 runs 16 residues. Germline V lookup: CDR1 MNHEY, CDR2 SVGAGI. The CDR3 coding sequence is TGTGCCAGCAGTTACGATAGCGTGAGCTCCTACAATGAGCAGTTCTTC. Its translation is CASSYDSVSSYNEQFF.

The DNA of the CDR3 is TGTGCCAGCAGGACTCTATCAGAGACCCAGTACTTC. Translated: CASRTLSETQYF. The chain employs TRBV28 and TRBJ2-5; D unclear. Germline V CDR1 and CDR2: MDHEN, SYDVKM. The CDR3 totals 12 residues. V gave up 6 bases and J gave up 4 bases, with 9 bases separating them.

The chain joins TRBV4-3 to TRBJ2-4; TRBD1 might be the D (5 bases). The V end lost 1 base, the J end lost 5 bases, and 9 bases lay between the germline ends. The V gene's germline CDR1 is LGHNA and CDR2 YSLEER. This CDR3 is 14 amino acids long. CDR3 protein: CASSQGTRENIQYF. As DNA, the CDR3 is TGCGCCAGCAGCCAAGGAACCAGGGAAAACATTCAGTACTTC.

The chain is built from TRBV19 and TRBJ2-3, with 14 bases identical to TRBD2. With 6 bases clipped from V and 1 base from J, the junction kept 6 bases outside the gene matches. This CDR3 has 17 amino acids. Germline V gene sequence: CDR1 LNHDA, CDR2 SQIVND (reference sequence). The DNA for the CDR3 is TGTGCCAGTAGAGCCGGGACTAGCGGGAGCCGCACAGATACGCAGTATTTT. Encoded protein: CASRAGTSGSRTDTQYF.

Only one count was recorded for this clone. The chain employs TRBV11-3 and TRBJ1-2; 9 bases agree with TRBD1. Germline trimming cut 3 bases from V and 7 bases from J; bases unmatched to any gene: 6. This CDR3 contains 14 residues. The germline CDR1 and CDR2 sequences are SGHNT and YENEEA. The CDR3 coding sequence is TGTGCCAGCAGCTTGGACGGGACAGGGCTTGGCTACACCTTC. Protein sequence: CASSLDGTGLGYTF.